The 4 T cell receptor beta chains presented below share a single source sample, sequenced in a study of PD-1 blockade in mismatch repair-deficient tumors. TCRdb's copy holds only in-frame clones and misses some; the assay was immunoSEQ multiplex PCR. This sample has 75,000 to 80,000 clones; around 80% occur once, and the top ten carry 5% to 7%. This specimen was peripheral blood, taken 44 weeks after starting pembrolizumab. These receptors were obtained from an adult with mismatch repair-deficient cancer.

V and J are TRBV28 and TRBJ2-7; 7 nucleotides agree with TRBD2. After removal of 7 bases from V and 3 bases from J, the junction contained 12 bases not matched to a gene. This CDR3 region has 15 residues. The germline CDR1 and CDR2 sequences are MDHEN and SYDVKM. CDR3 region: CASKFPERGDYEQYF. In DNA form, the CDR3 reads TGTGCCAGCAAATTTCCTGAACGGGGGGACTACGAGCAGTACTTC.

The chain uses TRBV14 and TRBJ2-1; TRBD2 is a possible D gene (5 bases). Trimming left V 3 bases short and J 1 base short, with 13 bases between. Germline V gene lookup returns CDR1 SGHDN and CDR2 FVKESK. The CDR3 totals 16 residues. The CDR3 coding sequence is TGTGCCAGCAGCCAGTTTGTCGGGGTATCCTACAATGAGCAGTTCTTC. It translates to CASSQFVGVSYNEQFF. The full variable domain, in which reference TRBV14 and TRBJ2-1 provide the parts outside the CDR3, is EAGVTQFPSHSVIEKGQTVTLRCDPISGHDNLYWYRRVMGKEIKFLLHFVKESKQDESGMPNNRFLAERTGGTYSTLKVQPAELEDSGVYFCASSQFVGVSYNEQFFGPGTRLTVL.

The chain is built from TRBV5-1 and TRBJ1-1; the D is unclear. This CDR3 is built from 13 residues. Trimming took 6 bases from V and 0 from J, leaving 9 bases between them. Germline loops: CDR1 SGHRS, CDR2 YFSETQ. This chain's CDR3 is CASKVSMNTEAFF. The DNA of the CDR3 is TGCGCCAGCAAGGTGTCCATGAACACTGAAGCTTTCTTT.

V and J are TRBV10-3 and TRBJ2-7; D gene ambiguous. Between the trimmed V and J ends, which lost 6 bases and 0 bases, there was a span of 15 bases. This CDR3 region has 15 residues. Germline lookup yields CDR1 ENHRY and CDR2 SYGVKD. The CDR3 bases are TGTGCCATCAGCAATGGACCGCGGAGCTCCTACGAGCAGTACTTC. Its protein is CAISNGPRSSYEQYF.